Listed here are 16 T cell receptor beta chains from one sample, sequenced in a study of blood T cell repertoires in COVID-19. TCRdb keeps only in-frame clones here, not all; method: immunoSEQ multiplex PCR. The repertoire holds around 380,000 clones, with 70% to 90% as singletons. Sequencing was done on a sample of PBMCs or T cells enriched from blood (not recorded which). Receptor source: a man aged 30 to 39 who had recovered from COVID-19.

The chain links TRBV6-5 to TRBJ1-2; the D gene is possibly TRBD1 (5 bases). The CDR3 sequence is 13 residues long. In germline, CDR1 is MNHEY, CDR2 SVGAGI. The V and J ends lost 2 bases and 12 bases respectively, with 16 bases between them. CDR3 bases: TGTGCCAGCAGTTACGCGGAGGGGAGCGCGAACACCTTC. Amino acid sequence: CASSYAEGSANTF.

The V call is TRBV6-5, the J call TRBJ2-7; TRBD2 aligns across 8 bases. The CDR3 contains 15 residues. Germline loops: CDR1 MNHEY, CDR2 SVGAGI. After removal of 4 bases from V and 3 bases from J, the junction contained 8 bases not matched to a gene. CDR3 amino acids: CASSWGVAGIYEQYF. CDR3 in DNA: TGTGCCAGCAGTTGGGGGGTAGCGGGGATCTACGAGCAGTACTTC.

V usage is TRBV14 and J usage is TRBJ1-1; tentative D call: TRBD1 (5 bases). With 0 bases removed from V and 5 bases from J, the gap between germline ends came to 10 bases. The length of the CDR3 is 14 residues. Germline values: CDR1 SGHDN, CDR2 FVKESK. For the CDR3, the DNA is TGTGCCAGCAGCCAAGATCGGGGGGATACTGAAGCTTTCTTT. Amino acid sequence: CASSQDRGDTEAFF.

The chain recombines TRBV7-2 with TRBJ2-7; 10 nucleotides agree with TRBD1. The germline CDR1 and CDR2 sequences are SGHTA and FQGNSA. Losses at the gene ends were 5 bases for V and 4 bases for J; bases not matched to a gene: 8. The CDR3 has 15 residues. The CDR3 DNA sequence: TGTGCCAGCAGCACCCAGACAGGGGGCGGTTACGAGCAGTACTTC. Its translation: CASSTQTGGGYEQYF.

The chain uses TRBV4-3 and TRBJ2-3; the D is unclear. V lost 3 bases and J 2 bases, leaving 12 bases between the germline ends. Looked up from germline, CDR1 is LGHNA and CDR2 is YSLEER. The CDR3 length is 15 residues. CDR3 in amino acids: CASSQQSGFTDTQYF. The CDR3 DNA reads TGCGCCAGCAGCCAGCAATCCGGGTTCACAGATACGCAGTATTTT.

The chain couples TRBV4-1 to TRBJ1-2, with 7 bases lining up with TRBD1. J lost 1 base, V lost 1 base, and 3 bases had no gene match. Per the germline V gene, CDR1 is MGHRA and CDR2 is YSYEKL. CDR3 length equals 15 residues. The CDR3 DNA reads as TGCGCCAGCAGCCAAGTAGGGGGCAATAACTATGGCTACACCTTC. Translation: CASSQVGGNNYGYTF.

The chain couples TRBV18 to TRBJ2-2, with TRBD1 matching 9 bases. Germline CDR1 reads KGHSH; CDR2 reads LQKENI. V was pared by 5 bases and J by 5 bases, with 3 bases of the junction left unmatched. CDR3 size: 14 residues. The CDR3 loop reads CASSTGQGTGELFF. The CDR3 DNA sequence: TGTGCCAGCTCAACGGGACAGGGAACCGGGGAGCTGTTTTTT.

In its sample, this clone was seen once. The chain has TRBV2 and TRBJ1-1, with TRBD1 matching over 7 bases. From germline, CDR1 is SNHLY and CDR2 FYNNEI. CDR3 length equals 14 residues. J gave up 0 bases and V 9 bases, and 7 bases lay outside the gene matches. CDR3 residues: CASTGQIMNTEAFF. CDR3 bases: TGTGCCAGTACGGGACAGATCATGAACACTGAAGCTTTCTTT.

This chain joins TRBV4-3 and TRBJ2-7; D not certain. Germline CDR1 is LGHNA and CDR2 is YSLEER. This CDR3 has 14 amino acids. Between the trimmed V and J ends, which lost 1 base and 0 bases, there was a span of 7 bases. CDR3 residues: CASSQGHGSYEQYF. The DNA for the CDR3 is TGCGCCAGCAGCCAAGGACACGGCTCCTACGAGCAGTACTTC.

This clone was detected once. The chain employs TRBV19 and TRBJ1-1, with a tentative D call TRBD1 (6 bases). The CDR3 totals 14 residues. Germline V CDR1 and CDR2: LNHDA, SQIVND (reference sequence). Trimming left V 9 bases short and J 1 base short, with 15 bases between. The CDR3 sequence is CASRLTGKNTEAFF. CDR3 nucleotides: TGTGCCAGCCGTCTAACAGGGAAGAACACTGAAGCTTTCTTT.

In this sample, this clone turned up once. The J gene is TRBJ1-6, the V gene TRBV7-6; 9 positions match TRBD1. Germline-derived CDR1 and CDR2 are SGHVS and FNYEAQ. The V and J ends lost 7 bases and 7 bases, in that order; junction bases with no gene match: 8. This CDR3 comprises 15 residues. The CDR3 loop is CASTQGQGLNSPLHF. CDR3 in DNA: TGTGCCAGCACCCAGGGACAGGGACTCAATTCACCCCTCCACTTT.

This clone came up a few times. V and J are TRBV18 and TRBJ1-1; 7 bases map to TRBD1. The CDR3 spans 14 residues. Trimming at V came to 3 bases and at J to 6 bases, leaving 7 bases not matched to a gene. Per germline, CDR1 KGHSH and CDR2 LQKENI. The CDR3 region is CASSPGQINSEAFF. In DNA, the CDR3 is TGTGCCAGCTCACCGGGACAGATAAACTCTGAAGCTTTCTTT.

This chain uses TRBV18 with TRBJ1-5; D unclear. CDR1 KGHSH and CDR2 LQKENI come from the germline V gene. CDR3 size: 12 residues. V was cut by 0 bases and J by 8 bases, with 5 bases left in between. CDR3 in DNA: TGTGCCAGCTCACCACCCACGGAGCCCCAGCATTTT. Translating gives CASSPPTEPQHF.

The genes are TRBV28 and TRBJ1-2; D not resolved. V was pared by 10 bases and J by 6 bases, with 21 bases between. The germline V gene has CDR1 MDHEN and CDR2 SYDVKM. CDR3 length equals 14 residues. CDR3 region: CATKNTATANGYTF. Written as DNA, the CDR3 is TGTGCCACTAAAAATACCGCTACCGCGAATGGCTACACCTTC.

This CDR3 reads CSVGGGVEGYTF. The DNA of the CDR3 is TGCAGCGTTGGCGGAGGGGTGGAAGGCTACACCTTC. This chain uses TRBV29-1 with TRBJ1-2; maybe TRBD1 (5 bases). V lost 4 bases to trimming and J lost 8 bases, with 14 bases between them. The germline gives CDR1 SQVTM, CDR2 ANQGSEA. The CDR3 contains 12 residues.

The V and J genes are TRBV4-2 and TRBJ2-5, with 11 bases aligning to TRBD1. This CDR3 contains 16 residues. V gave up 2 bases and J gave up 5 bases; unmatched junction bases: 7. The germline gives CDR1 LGHNA, CDR2 YNFKEQ. The CDR3 sequence: CASSQIGQGAGETQYF. CDR3 bases: TGTGCCAGCAGCCAAATCGGACAGGGGGCGGGGGAGACCCAGTACTTC.